The 30 T cell receptor beta chains listed next were all sequenced from one sample in a study of shared clonotypes between healthy human individuals. Using immunoSEQ multiplex PCR, the repertoire was profiled, and TCRdb retains in-frame clones only, with some absent. Of 500,000 to 550,000 clones in the sample, around 96% are singletons; the top ten hold about 0.059%. Sequenced: naive CD4+ T cells sorted from blood. As to subset: CD45RA+ positively selected. The origin of the receptors is a woman in her twenties or thirties in good health.

The chain links TRBV28 to TRBJ1-3, with D tentatively TRBD1 (6 bases). Trimming stripped 2 bases from V and 2 bases from J, with 10 bases between. Germline CDR1 and CDR2: MDHEN and SYDVKM. The length of the CDR3 is 15 residues. The CDR3 sequence: CASSLRGVAGNTIYF. Here the CDR3 DNA reads TGTGCCAGCAGTTTAAGGGGGGTAGCTGGAAACACCATATATTTT.

CDR3 in amino acids: CASSLRGGQGTQYF. CDR3 DNA: TGTGCCAGCAGCCTGAGGGGGGGGCAGGGGACCCAGTACTTC. The chain is built from TRBV28 and TRBJ2-5; D might be TRBD2 (7 bases). This CDR3 region has 14 residues. V shed 6 bases and J shed 7 bases, with 18 bases lying between them. Germline-derived CDR1 and CDR2 are MDHEN and SYDVKM.

The V and J genes are TRBV6-5 and TRBJ1-3; perhaps TRBD1 as D (5 bases). Trimming cost V 7 bases and J 4 bases, with 14 bases left between them. Germline V lookup: CDR1 MNHEY, CDR2 SVGAGI. The CDR3 length is 14 residues. CDR3 loop: CASKLQAAGNTIYF. CDR3 DNA sequence: TGTGCCAGCAAACTACAGGCGGCGGGAAACACCATATATTTT.

This rearrangement joins TRBV6-5 to TRBJ2-3; D might be TRBD2 (7 bases). Trimming took off 6 bases at V and 4 bases at J, with 17 bases between the two ends. The CDR3 consists of 15 residues. CDR1 is MNHEY, CDR2 SVGAGI, per germline. CDR3: CASRDSGILPDTQYF. In DNA form, the CDR3 reads TGTGCCAGCAGGGACAGCGGGATTCTCCCAGATACGCAGTATTTT.

The CDR3 here is CASSQDMGQVATAYTF. The CDR3 bases are TGTGCCAGCAGCCAAGATATGGGGCAAGTTGCTACGGCGTACACCTTC. The chain employs TRBV14 and TRBJ1-2, with D perhaps TRBD1 (5 bases). The ends were cut back, 0 bases at V and 11 bases at J, with 22 bases in the middle. Germline CDR1 reads SGHDN; CDR2 reads FVKESK. CDR3 length: 16 residues. Drawing the rest from reference TRBV14 and TRBJ1-2, the complete variable domain is EAGVTQFPSHSVIEKGQTVTLRCDPISGHDNLYWYRRVMGKEIKFLLHFVKESKQDESGMPNNRFLAERTGGTYSTLKVQPAELEDSGVYFCASSQDMGQVATAYTFGSGTRLTVV.

V usage is TRBV30 and J usage is TRBJ1-5, with TRBD1 as a possible D gene (5 bases). The germline gives CDR1 GTSNPN, CDR2 SVGIG (reference sequence). The ends were cut back, 1 base at V and 2 bases at J, with 9 bases in the middle. This CDR3 has 14 residues. CDR3 residues: CAWSDWGGNQPQHF. DNA for the CDR3: TGTGCCTGGAGTGATTGGGGGGGCAATCAGCCCCAGCATTTT. The whole variable domain, remainder taken from reference TRBV30 and TRBJ1-5, is SQTIHQWPATLVQPVGSPLSLECTVEGTSNPNLYWYRQAAGRGLQLLFYSVGIGQISSEVPQNLSASRPQDRQFILSSKKLLLSDSGFYLCAWSDWGGNQPQHFGDGTRLSIL.

The CDR3 coding sequence is TGTGCCAGCAGTCCCCGACAGGCACAAGAGACCCAGTACTTC. The encoded protein is CASSPRQAQETQYF. The gene calls are TRBV28 and TRBJ2-5; D is perhaps TRBD1 (6 bases). The CDR3 length is 14 residues. Trimming removed 5 bases at V and 2 bases at J, with 12 bases between. Germline-derived CDR1 and CDR2 are MDHEN and SYDVKM.

This clone came up a few times. The genes are TRBV5-1 and TRBJ1-5, with 8 bases lining up with TRBD1. The ends lost 4 bases at V and 5 bases at J; junction bases unmatched: 2. This CDR3 contains 13 residues. Germline values: CDR1 SGHRS, CDR2 YFSETQ. For the CDR3, the DNA is TGCGCCAGCAGCGAGGACAGGGATCAGCCCCAGCATTTT. Amino acid sequence: CASSEDRDQPQHF.

Only a few counts were recorded for this clone. CDR3: CASSSRTGADNEQFF. The CDR3 DNA sequence: TGTGCCAGCAGCTCCAGGACAGGAGCAGACAATGAGCAGTTCTTC. The rearrangement uses TRBV7-9 and TRBJ2-1, with 7 bases identical to TRBD1. Germline lookup yields CDR1 SEHNR and CDR2 FQNEAQ (reference sequence). The CDR3 totals 15 residues. J was trimmed by 5 bases and V by 4 bases; bases with no gene match: 8.

The rearrangement joins TRBV6-1 to TRBJ1-1, with a possible D match to TRBD1 (5 bases). In germline, CDR1 is MNHNS, CDR2 SASEGT. V was pared by 6 bases and J by 5 bases, with 10 bases between. The CDR3 loop spans 12 amino acids. CDR3 loop: CASSRAGTEAFF. The CDR3 DNA reads TGTGCCAGCAGCCGGGCAGGGACTGAAGCTTTCTTT.

This rearrangement joins TRBV4-1 to TRBJ2-6; tentatively, D is TRBD1 or TRBD2 (6 bases each). The length of the CDR3 is 20 residues. Trimming took 8 bases from V and 0 from J, leaving 26 bases between them. In germline, CDR1 is MGHRA, CDR2 YSYEKL. The CDR3 spells CASSRPGGTTMRSGANVLTF. The CDR3 bases are TGCGCCAGCTCCCGACCCGGGGGCACCACTATGCGCTCTGGGGCCAACGTCCTGACTTTC.

This chain links TRBV7-2 with TRBJ1-1; D uncertain. Germline V gene data show CDR1 as SGHTA and CDR2 as FQGNSA. This CDR3 is built from 15 residues. The germline V and J ends were trimmed by 1 base and 4 bases, with 13 bases remaining between them. CDR3 in DNA: TGTGCCAGCAGCTTAGTGGGAGGGATGGGCACTGAAGCTTTCTTT. Amino acid sequence: CASSLVGGMGTEAFF.

The CDR3 reads CAWTSSGTSGASSYNEQFF. The CDR3 coding sequence is TGTGCCTGGACCTCGTCTGGGACTAGCGGGGCGAGCTCCTACAATGAGCAGTTCTTC. The chain carries TRBV30 and TRBJ2-1, with 13 bases identical to TRBD2. This CDR3 region has 19 residues. Germline V gene sequence: CDR1 GTSNPN, CDR2 SVGIG (reference sequence). J gave up 0 bases and V 4 bases, and 12 bases lay outside the gene matches.

V and J are TRBV28 and TRBJ2-2, with 8 bases aligning to TRBD1. Trimming cost V 7 bases and J 6 bases; bases outside gene matches: 13. Germline lookup yields CDR1 MDHEN and CDR2 SYDVKM. This CDR3 region has 16 residues. CDR3 sequence: CASNIPDRANSGELFF. In nucleotides, the CDR3 is TGTGCCAGCAACATCCCGGACAGGGCTAACTCCGGGGAGCTGTTTTTT.

This clone turned up a few times. The rearrangement uses TRBV19 and TRBJ2-7; TRBD1 matches 9 bases. This CDR3 has 14 amino acids. Germline trimming cut 6 bases from V and 0 bases from J; bases unmatched to any gene: 3. The germline gives CDR1 LNHDA, CDR2 SQIVND (reference sequence). In nucleotides, the CDR3 is TGTGCCAGTAGGGGACAGGGACCCTCCTACGAGCAGTACTTC. Translating gives CASRGQGPSYEQYF.

This CDR3 is CASSISSGSHNEQYF. CDR3 nucleotides: TGTGCCAGTAGTATATCTAGCGGGAGTCACAACGAGCAGTACTTC. The chain combines TRBV19 with TRBJ2-7; TRBD2 aligns across 10 bases. V dropped 2 bases and J dropped 5; count of bases not matched to a gene: 6. CDR3 length: 15 residues. CDR1 LNHDA and CDR2 SQIVND come from the germline V gene (reference sequence).

A single count supports this clone. The chain uses TRBV11-2 and TRBJ2-2, with 7 bases lining up with TRBD1. The V gene end was trimmed by 5 bases and the J gene end by 0 bases; junction bases not matched to a gene: 9. CDR3 length: 17 residues. The germline gives CDR1 SGHAT, CDR2 FQNNGV. This CDR3 reads CASSPLIDRANTGELFF. CDR3 sequence (DNA): TGTGCCAGCAGCCCCCTCATAGACAGGGCGAACACCGGGGAGCTGTTTTTT.

V and J are TRBV28 and TRBJ2-5, with 10 bases matching TRBD2. This CDR3 has 17 amino acids. Trimming took 5 bases from V and 4 from J; bases not matched to a gene: 13. Germline V CDR1 and CDR2: MDHEN, SYDVKM. The CDR3 is CASSPIKLAGRGETQYF. CDR3 coding DNA: TGTGCCAGCAGTCCTATAAAACTAGCGGGAAGGGGAGAGACCCAGTACTTC.

This chain uses TRBV28 with TRBJ2-1; D may be TRBD2 (6 bases). Per germline, CDR1 MDHEN and CDR2 SYDVKM. The CDR3 is 12 residues long. Trimming took off 4 bases at V and 9 bases at J, with 10 bases between the two ends. CDR3 DNA: TGTGCCAGCAGTTCTAGCGCCCTTGAGCAGTTCTTC. Encoded protein: CASSSSALEQFF.

This clone was seen a single time. This chain connects TRBV4-1 to TRBJ2-5; 7 nucleotides agree with TRBD1. The J call may be faulty, since TRBJ2-7 better matches the DNA end. The CDR3 runs to 21 residues. CDR1 is MGHRA and CDR2 is YSYEKL in the germline V gene. CDR3 nucleotides: TGCGCCAGCAGCCAACCGACCGGGACAGTTACCGGGGAGCGCAGGGACTACGAGCAGTACTTC. Translation: CASSQPTGTVTGERRDYEQYF.

V usage is TRBV19 and J usage is TRBJ2-7; 7 bases align to TRBD2. This CDR3 region has 17 residues. V lost 5 bases to trimming and J lost 3 bases; unmatched junction nucleotides: 16. CDR1 and CDR2 (germline): LNHDA, SQIVND (reference sequence). This CDR3 reads CASSAVARGRAVYEQYF. CDR3 nucleotide sequence: TGTGCCAGTAGTGCTGTAGCTCGGGGGAGGGCCGTCTACGAGCAGTACTTC. The full variable domain, its missing parts supplied by reference TRBV19 and TRBJ2-7, is DGGITQSPKYLFRKEGQNVTLSCEQNLNHDAMYWYRQDPGQGLRLIYYSQIVNDFQKGDIAEGYSVSREKKESFPLTVTSAQKNPTAFYLCASSAVARGRAVYEQYFGPGTRLTVT.

The chain carries TRBV7-9 and TRBJ1-1; D gene unclear. The germline V gene has CDR1 SEHNR and CDR2 FQNEAQ (reference sequence). The ends were cut back, 1 base at V and 1 base at J, with 7 bases in the middle. The CDR3 length is 14 residues. The CDR3 nucleotides read TGTGCCAGCAGCTTAGAACAGTCGAACACTGAAGCTTTCTTT. Translated, it gives CASSLEQSNTEAFF.

This clone was observed a single time. This chain joins TRBV27 and TRBJ2-1; 10 bases align to TRBD1. The CDR3 runs 16 residues. CDR1 MNHEY and CDR2 SMNVEV come from the germline V gene (reference sequence). Losses at the gene ends were 6 bases for V and 10 bases for J; bases not matched to a gene: 15. The CDR3 is CASSPNTGTGAGEQFF. The CDR3 DNA is TGTGCCAGCAGCCCGAATACCGGGACAGGGGCGGGGGAGCAGTTCTTC.

The rearrangement links TRBV28 to TRBJ2-1; D gene ambiguous. Germline V gene sequence: CDR1 MDHEN, CDR2 SYDVKM. The CDR3 has 14 residues. V dropped 4 bases and J dropped 10 bases, with 17 bases sitting between them. CDR3 DNA sequence: TGTGCCAGCAGTTCGGCGGCCCTTTCAGTAGAGCAGTTCTTC. It yields the protein CASSSAALSVEQFF.

The J gene is TRBJ2-7, the V gene TRBV28; D is uncertain. The germline CDR1 and CDR2 sequences are MDHEN and SYDVKM. Trimming cost V 1 base and J 3 bases, with 13 bases left between them. The CDR3 runs to 15 residues. Written as DNA, the CDR3 is TGTGCCAGCAGTTTATTAACCCCCCGGAGCTACGAGCAGTACTTC. This translates into CASSLLTPRSYEQYF.

The chain employs TRBV5-1 and TRBJ1-2; no reliable D call. The CDR3 runs to 13 residues. The germline V gene has CDR1 SGHRS and CDR2 YFSETQ. The V end was cut by 0 bases, the J end by 4 bases, with 7 bases between. The DNA for the CDR3 is TGCGCCAGCAGCTTGGGGCTGGGCTATGGCTACACCTTC. It is translated as CASSLGLGYGYTF.

In regard to this clone: Additional DNA sequences in this sample encode the identical CDR3. The gene calls are TRBV5-1 and TRBJ1-3; perhaps TRBD1 as D (6 bases). There are 15 residues in the CDR3. CDR1 SGHRS and CDR2 YFSETQ come from the germline V gene. Trimming shortened V by 4 bases and J by 0 bases, and 11 bases separated the two germline ends. This chain's CDR3 is CASSPGTSSGNTIYF. CDR3 DNA sequence: TGCGCCAGCAGCCCCGGGACATCCTCTGGAAACACCATATATTTT. Using reference TRBV5-1 and TRBJ1-3 for the parts outside the CDR3, the full variable domain is KAGVTQTPRYLIKTRGQQVTLSCSPISGHRSVSWYQQTPGQGLQFLFEYFSETQRNKGNFPGRFSGRQFSNSRSEMNVSTLELGDSALYLCASSPGTSSGNTIYFGEGSWLTVV.

The J gene is TRBJ1-5, the V gene TRBV6-1; 9 nucleotides agree with TRBD1. The V segment lost 4 bases and the J segment 2 bases; nucleotides outside the gene matches: 3. Germline CDR1 is MNHNS and CDR2 is SASEGT. The CDR3 has 15 amino acids. CDR3 DNA sequence: TGTGCCAGCAGTGGCGACAGGGGGGGCAATCAGCCCCAGCATTTT. Its protein product is CASSGDRGGNQPQHF.

V gene TRBV18 combines with J gene TRBJ2-7, with D maybe TRBD2 (5 bases). CDR1 KGHSH and CDR2 LQKENI come from the germline V gene. The CDR3 has 14 residues. The V gene lost 0 bases and the J gene lost 6 bases, with 12 bases spanning the gap. The CDR3 sequence: CASSPPHGVGEQYF. The DNA of the CDR3 is TGTGCCAGCTCACCACCCCACGGGGTGGGCGAGCAGTACTTC.

The gene calls are TRBV2 and TRBJ2-5; 12 bases match TRBD2. The J call could be wrong; TRBJ2-7 is a better fit for the DNA end. In germline, CDR1 is SNHLY, CDR2 FYNNEI. This CDR3 is built from 14 residues. The CDR3 DNA reads TGTGCCAGCAGGGAGACTAGCGGGAGTTACGAGCAGTACTTC. As protein: CASRETSGSYEQYF.